These T cell receptor beta chains were read from a single sample in a study of chemoradiotherapy in HPV16-positive cancers. Libraries were prepared by immunoSEQ multiplex PCR; TCRdb keeps only in-frame clonotypes and omits some of them. The table shows about 6,400 clones, with around 79% occurring only once. Here the sequenced sample was tumor tissue, taken from a patient who underwent chemoradiotherapy. These TCRs come from a human donor with HPV-associated anogenital cancer. The CDR3 runs from the conserved cysteine through the conserved F or W. A D gene is named only where the DNA matches it firmly. Some rows mark clone size as missing; the rest say once, few, many or name a class of expanded clone.

>TRBD1|-|15|TRBJ2-7|TRBV19
CASSTLDRTPYEQYF
TGTGCCAGTAGTACTTTGGACAGGACTCCCTACGAGCAGTACTTC
>TRBD1|-|14|TRBJ1-1|TRBV5-1
CASSRDRGNTEAFF
TGCGCCAGCAGCAGGGACAGAGGGAACACTGAAGCTTTCTTT
>TRBD1|-|15|TRBJ1-5|TRBV5-8
CASSSGQSSGQPQHF
TGTGCCAGCAGCTCGGGACAGAGTAGTGGTCAGCCCCAGCATTTT
>-|-|14|TRBJ2-3|TRBV10-3
CAISQGLSTDTQYF
TGTGCCATCAGTCAGGGTCTTAGCACAGATACGCAGTATTTT
>-|-|15|TRBJ1-2|TRBV9
CASSVGGEGLGGYTF
TGTGCCAGCAGCGTAGGGGGAGAGGGTTTGGGTGGCTACACCTTC
>-|-|16|TRBJ1-6|TRBV28
CASSRRLRGYNSPLHF
TGTGCCAGCAGCCGCAGGCTCAGGGGCTATAATTCACCCCTCCACTTT
>TRBD2|-|15|TRBJ2-3|TRBV19
CASSLAALFTDTQYF
TGTGCCAGTAGCCTAGCGGCCCTATTCACAGATACGCAGTATTTT
>-|-|12|TRBJ1-1|TRBV6-1
CASSVRGLEAFF
TGTGCCAGCAGCGTCCGGGGCCTTGAAGCTTTCTTT
>-|-|16|TRBJ2-1|TRBV7-9
CASSFGRGGGDGEQFF
TGTGCCAGCAGCTTTGGTCGCGGGGGCGGTGACGGTGAGCAGTTCTTC
>-|-|11|TRBJ2-1|TRBV18
CASSSFNEQFF
TGTGCCAGCTCGTCTTTCAATGAGCAGTTCTTC
>TRBD2|-|16|TRBJ2-1|TRBV4-3
CASSRSGGSSYNEQFF
TGCGCCAGCAGCCGGAGCGGGGGTAGCTCCTACAATGAGCAGTTCTTC
>TRBD1|-|14|TRBJ1-5|TRBV4-2
CASSSGTGFQPQHF
TGTGCCAGCAGCTCCGGGACAGGGTTTCAGCCCCAGCATTTT
>TRBD1|-|13|TRBJ2-7|TRBV28
CASSSGTVYEQYF
TGTGCCAGCAGTTCCGGGACAGTATACGAGCAGTACTTC
>-|-|12|TRBJ1-1|TRBV9
CASRGPDTEAFF
TGTGCCAGCAGAGGTCCGGATACTGAAGCTTTCTTT
>-|-|16|TRBJ1-4|TRBV5-1
CASSSFNAATNEKLFF
TGCGCCAGCAGCAGCTTCAACGCTGCAACTAATGAAAAACTGTTTTTT
>TRBD1|-|14|TRBJ2-7|TRBV25-1
CASSPGTGVYEQYF
TGTGCCAGCAGCCCCGGGACAGGGGTGTACGAGCAGTACTTC
>TRBD1|-|17|TRBJ2-3|TRBV7-6
CASSLLRTGAPSDTQYF
TGTGCCAGCAGCTTACTGAGGACAGGGGCGCCGTCAGATACGCAGTATTTT
>-|-|13|TRBJ2-7|TRBV5-7
CASSLLHYYEQYF
TGTGCCAGCAGCTTGTTACATTACTACGAGCAGTACTTC
>-|-|15|TRBJ2-7|TRBV6-5
CASSYSPGEAYEQYF
TGTGCCAGCAGTTACTCGCCGGGTGAGGCTTACGAGCAGTACTTC
>TRBD1|-|16|TRBJ2-7|TRBV2
CASSPPTTGGEYEQYF
TGTGCCAGCAGTCCCCCCACGACAGGGGGCGAATACGAGCAGTACTTC
>-|-|13|TRBJ1-2|TRBV27
CASSLSYGYGYTF
TGTGCCAGCAGTTTATCGTACGGATATGGCTACACCTTC
>-|-|16|TRBJ1-4|TRBV4-3
CASSQERERINEKLFF
TGCGCCAGCAGCCAAGAAAGGGAGCGTATTAATGAAAAACTGTTTTTT
>-|-|14|TRBJ1-1|TRBV19
CASSIAGANTEAFF
TGTGCCAGTAGTATAGCTGGGGCGAACACTGAAGCTTTCTTT
>-|-|16|TRBJ2-7|TRBV4-2
CASSQRGGTVSYEQYF
TGTGCCAGCAGCCAACGTGGGGGGACAGTCTCCTACGAGCAGTACTTC
>-|-|14|TRBJ2-1|TRBV5-1
CASSLGLAGKEQFF
TGCGCCAGCAGCTTGGGTCTTGCGGGGAAGGAGCAGTTCTTC
>TRBD1|-|15|TRBJ1-5|TRBV27
CASSFYGTDNQPQHF
TGTGCCAGCAGTTTTTACGGGACAGATAATCAGCCCCAGCATTTT
>TRBD2|-|14|TRBJ2-3|TRBV14
CASSHTTSGGARNF
TGTGCCAGCAGCCATACGACTAGCGGGGGGGCCCGAAATTTT
>-|once|12|TRBJ1-2|TRBV28
CASTRDSYGYTF
TGTGCCAGCACCAGGGATTCGTATGGCTACACCTTC
>-|-|11|TRBJ2-7|TRBV5-6
CASSSLYEQYF
TGTGCCAGCAGCTCCTTATACGAGCAGTACTTC
>-|-|18|TRBJ1-6|TRBV6-1
CASSEDFKDVPYNSPLHF
TGTGCCAGCAGTGAAGATTTTAAGGACGTCCCCTATAATTCACCCCTCCACTTT
>-|-|14|TRBJ1-1|TRBV19
CASSIGGENTEAFF
TGTGCCAGTAGTATTGGGGGGGAGAACACTGAAGCTTTCTTT
>-|-|18|TRBJ1-2|TRBV2
CASSPRERGARINYGYTF
TGTGCCAGCAGCCCCAGAGAAAGGGGGGCGAGGATTAACTATGGCTACACCTTC
>-|-|16|TRBJ2-1|TRBV5-6
CASSFFYAYPYNEQFF
TGTGCCAGCAGCTTTTTTTACGCGTACCCCTACAATGAGCAGTTCTTC
>-|-|14|TRBJ1-1|TRBV6-5
CASSWQGMNTEAFF
TGTGCCAGCTCTTGGCAGGGAATGAACACTGAAGCTTTCTTT
>-|-|13|TRBJ1-2|TRBV2
CASPDITNYGYTF
TGTGCCAGCCCGGACATAACTAACTATGGCTACACCTTC
>TRBD2|-|15|TRBJ2-5|TRBV6-1
CASSELAGAQETQYF
TGTGCCAGCAGTGAACTAGCGGGGGCCCAAGAGACCCAGTACTTC
>TRBD1|-|16|TRBJ2-3|TRBV7-2
CASSLYSTGSTDTQYF
TGTGCCAGCAGCTTATATTCGACAGGGAGCACAGATACGCAGTATTTT
>-|-|14|TRBJ2-5|TRBV7-2
CASSLRQSQETQYF
TGTGCCAGCAGCTTGAGACAGAGCCAAGAGACCCAGTACTTC
>TRBD1|-|15|TRBJ1-6|TRBV2
CASSDLGGLNSPLHF
TGTGCCAGCAGTGATTTAGGGGGCTTGAATTCACCCCTCCACTTT
>-|-|16|TRBJ2-3|TRBV5-8
CASSLGRGASTDTQYF
TGTGCCAGCAGCCTCGGGCGGGGAGCTAGCACAGATACGCAGTATTTT
>-|few|15|TRBJ1-3|TRBV18
CASSPQGKAGNTIYF
TGTGCCAGCTCACCCCAGGGCAAAGCTGGAAACACCATATATTTT
>-|few|15|TRBJ1-5|TRBV19
CASSLAGASNQPQHF
TGTGCCAGTAGCCTGGCGGGAGCGAGCAATCAGCCCCAGCATTTT
>-|once|12|TRBJ1-1|TRBV30
CAWKSDWTEAFF
TGTGCCTGGAAGAGTGATTGGACTGAAGCTTTCTTT
>-|once|14|TRBJ1-6|TRBV28
CASSSRYYNSPLHF
TGTGCCAGCAGTTCCCGTTACTATAATTCACCCCTCCACTTT
>-|-|14|TRBJ1-1|TRBV7-3
CASSSGAGPTEAFF
TGTGCCAGCAGCTCCGGGGCAGGGCCCACTGAAGCTTTCTTT
>TRBD2|-|19|TRBJ2-2|TRBV4-3
CASSQASIGGGAGTGELFF
TGCGCCAGCAGCCAAGCCTCGATCGGCGGGGGGGCGGGCACCGGGGAGCTGTTTTTT
>-|few|15|TRBJ2-7|TRBV14
CASSQAGYPTYEQYF
TGTGCCAGCAGCCAAGCAGGGTACCCCACCTACGAGCAGTACTTC
>-|-|14|TRBJ2-7|TRBV7-2
CASSLTSLDYEQYF
TGTGCCAGCAGCTTAACATCCCTAGACTACGAGCAGTACTTC
>-|-|15|TRBJ1-1|TRBV5-4
CASSSPYQKPTEAFF
TGTGCCAGCAGCTCGCCTTATCAGAAACCCACTGAAGCTTTCTTT
>TRBD1|-|14|TRBJ2-5|TRBV9
CASSVDQGAGTQYF
TGTGCCAGCAGCGTAGACCAGGGGGCTGGGACCCAGTACTTC
>-|-|19|TRBJ1-6|TRBV2
CASSPTWTVPFYGNSPLHF
TGTGCCAGCAGTCCGACCTGGACAGTTCCTTTTTACGGGAATTCACCCCTCCACTTT
>TRBD2|-|15|TRBJ2-1|TRBV4-3
CASSQDSGGYNEQFF
TGCGCCAGCAGCCAAGATAGCGGGGGATACAATGAGCAGTTCTTC
>-|-|15|TRBJ1-2|TRBV18
CASSRDPDSPYGYTF
TGTGCCAGCTCACGGGATCCAGACAGCCCCTATGGCTACACCTTC